The sample holds one count of the clone carrying this TCR beta chain. Its specificity is not known. There are 15 residues in the CDR3. Germline trimming cut 4 bases from V and 5 bases from J; bases unmatched to any gene: 9. The germline V gene has CDR1 SGHNT and CDR2 YYREEE (reference sequence). Investigators merged groups given second doses at roughly 4 or roughly 12 weeks. These data are taken from a study of T cell responses to AZD1222 COVID-19 vaccine. Generated by immunoSEQ multiplex PCR, the TCRdb table keeps only in-frame clones and is missing some. This table has 150,000 to 200,000 clones, 90% appearing once. Study outcomes and limitations: Within unmutated variant regions lay the reported targets of nearly half of spike-specific TCRs. The breadth and depth of Spike-specific TCRs increased once two AZD1222 doses had been given.

The sequence was collected from an adult who received the AZD1222 COVID-19 vaccine. The chain joins TRBV5-4 to TRBJ1-5, with TRBD1 identical over 7 bases. The input for sequencing was peripheral blood, taken 28 days after the second AZD1222 dose. CDR3 bases: TGTGCCAGCAGCCCGGACGCGGGACAGCATCAGCCCCAGCATTTT. Its protein product is CASSPDAGQHQPQHF. Together with reference TRBV5-4 and TRBJ1-5, the CDR3 gives the full variable domain: ETGVTQSPTHLIKTRGQQVTLRCSSQSGHNTVSWYQQALGQGPQFIFQYYREEENGRGNFPPRFSGLQFPNYSSELNVNALELDDSALYLCASSPDAGQHQPQHFGDGTRLSIL.